This T cell receptor beta chain was identified in a study of cytotoxic CD8 clonotypes in ibrutinib-treated CLL (dated by TCRdb to the early 2020s). Some background on the complete study: The cohort had about a dozen relapsed/refractory and about 15 treatment-naive patients; under 18 were IGHV unmutated. Partial responses were observed in about 24 patients and complete responses in 2; after a median follow-up of 68 months, remission was maintained in approximately 14 patients and progression was observed in about twelve. Samples at response were collected after a median of approximately twelve months of treatment, with a range of about 6 to 36 months. Samples averaged about 260,000 productive templates and some 96,000 productive rearrangements. Of the 90 or so participants in the trial, 26 had longitudinal samples available. Cryopreserved peripheral blood mononuclear cells were obtained before treatment, at response, and at either sustained remission or disease progression. All remission and progressive disease samples were collected while patients were still receiving ibrutinib. Here is what the overall study found, with its caveats: Public clonotypes were rare and either shrank or stayed stable during treatment, and the rise in clonality at ibrutinib response reflected expansion of private clonotypes. Baseline clonality was found to be higher than that of age-matched healthy donors and was strongly correlated with circulating CD8+ T-cell counts. An increase in clonality was observed at ibrutinib response, with clonality remaining stable during sustained remission and falling back toward baseline at progression. Sampling times were not matched between sustained-remission and progressing patients, and lymph node repertoires were not studied.

A MiSeq instrument was used for deep resolution sequencing, which targeted depths ranging from 1 in 1 million up to 1 in 200,000 T cells, with coverage averaging 10x for each clonotype. The immunoSEQ hsTCRB Kit was used to generate the TCR beta libraries. Per the source publication's procedure: The data were analyzed with ImmunoSEQ Analyzer and ImmunoSEQ Data Assistant, and V, D and J gene assignments followed IMGT definitions. Clonality, which ranges from 0 to 1, was calculated by subtracting the normalized Shannon entropy of productive rearrangement frequencies from one. Only overrepresented clonotypes making up at least 0.05% of the repertoire of each patient were included in the public clonotype analysis. Repertoires from more than ten age-matched healthy donors in immuneACCESS were used as clonality controls. In its TCRdb copy, this immuneACCESS table keeps in-frame sequences only and misses some clones. Where compared with another copy, unresolved V genes explain less than half of these, and the others have no known cause. That table gives V, J and clone size, and the DNA gave D and trimming. This sample gives 35,000 or so clones in total; 71% of them show up just once. The ten largest clones capture 16% of the sample.

The time point label, read with the paper, signifies: progressive disease on ibrutinib. For TCR beta library preparation, around 2.2 micrograms of genomic DNA was extracted from cryopreserved PBMCs. Longitudinal blood samples from CLL patients on ibrutinib monotherapy were analyzed using high-throughput TCR beta sequencing. The patients were enrolled in a single-center, open-label phase 2 trial of ibrutinib monotherapy. Comment on this clone: Its binding antigen is unknown. No clone much larger than this one lies a single base away; base qualities are absent.

Based on the germline V gene, the CDR1 and CDR2 sequences are SGHRS and YFSETQ. At the junction V is shortened by 4 bases and J by 3 bases, with 20 bases in between. From the cysteine up to the phenylalanine, the CDR3 has a length of 17 residues. Of all the DNA, just the CDR3 is kept, 51 bases in frame from base 1. The chain joins TRBV5-1 to TRBJ1-5; 5 matching bases give a weak D call of TRBD1. The specimen was PBMCs, collected at disease progression, from a patient treated with ibrutinib. This receptor was taken from a human donor with chronic lymphocytic leukemia. The CDR3 is CASSQVPKDSSNQPQHF. At the DNA level, the sequence is TGCGCCAGCAGCCAGGTCCCGAAAGACAGTTCCAATCAGCCCCAGCATTTT.